This T cell receptor (beta chain) was found in a study of spatial heterogeneity in lung cancer. Study-wide background: Sequence detection consistently recorded a greater number of beta-chain than alpha-chain sequences. Regarding the study as a whole: Resection saw ubiquitous expanded tumor TCRs appear in blood more than follow-up did.

This CDR3 has 14 residues. The germline CDR1 and CDR2 sequences are SQVTM and ANQGSEA. Trimming removed 5 bases from V and 0 bases from J; junction bases left unmatched: 6. This clonotype ranks as medium-sized. Its antigen is unidentified. TCR cDNA molecules were tagged individually, and each one carried a unique molecular identifier. TCRdb re-derived calls from the 5' RACE reads in MiXCR, one entry per CDR3 protein. In the table there are 10,000 to 13,000 distinct CDR3 sequences, 8.5% to 9.5% of which are singletons. Time point defined: sample taken at primary tumor resection. The input material, whole RNA from tumor, nontumor lung or frozen PBMC, was sequenced unsorted. Samples were donated by 72 untreated early-stage non-small cell lung cancer patients.

The sample here was PBMCs, taken at surgery. The chain uses TRBV29-1 and TRBJ1-1; 7 nucleotides line up with TRBD1. The clonotype comes from a male donor with early-stage non-small cell lung cancer. The CDR3 reads CSVQGVGVNTEAFF. CDR3 DNA sequence: TGCAGCGTTCAGGGGGTGGGTGTGAACACTGAAGCTTTCTTT.